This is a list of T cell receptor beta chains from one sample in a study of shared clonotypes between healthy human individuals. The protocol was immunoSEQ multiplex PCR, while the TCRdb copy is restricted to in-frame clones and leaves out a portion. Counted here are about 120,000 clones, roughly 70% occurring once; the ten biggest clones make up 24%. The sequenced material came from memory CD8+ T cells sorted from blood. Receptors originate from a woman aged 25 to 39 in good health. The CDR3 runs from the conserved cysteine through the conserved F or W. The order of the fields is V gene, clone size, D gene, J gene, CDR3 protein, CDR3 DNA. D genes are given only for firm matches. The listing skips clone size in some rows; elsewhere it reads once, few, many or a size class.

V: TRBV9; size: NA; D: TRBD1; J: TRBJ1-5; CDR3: CASSVGRGHQPQHF; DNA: TGTGCCAGCAGCGTAGGCAGGGGGCATCAGCCCCAGCATTTT
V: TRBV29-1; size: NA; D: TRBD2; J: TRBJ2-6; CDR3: CSVLGLAASGRASSGANVLTF; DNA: TGCAGCGTTTTAGGGTTGGCCGCTAGCGGGAGGGCTTCCTCCGGGGCCAACGTCCTGACTTTC
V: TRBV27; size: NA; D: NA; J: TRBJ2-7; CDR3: CASSWQGNYEQYF; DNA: TGTGCCAGCAGTTGGCAGGGGAACTACGAGCAGTACTTC
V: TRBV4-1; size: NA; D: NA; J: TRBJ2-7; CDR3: CASSRTFQGKVGEQYF; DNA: TGCGCCAGCAGCCGGACATTTCAGGGTAAAGTGGGCGAGCAGTACTTC
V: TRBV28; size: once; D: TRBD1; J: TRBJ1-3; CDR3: CASSRTGNGNTIYF; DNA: TGTGCCAGCAGTCGGACAGGGAATGGAAACACCATATATTTT
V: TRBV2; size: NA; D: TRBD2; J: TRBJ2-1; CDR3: CASSESGSSYNEQFF; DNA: TGTGCCAGCAGTGAAAGCGGGAGCTCCTACAATGAGCAGTTCTTC
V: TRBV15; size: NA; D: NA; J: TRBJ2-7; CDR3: CATSRGLGGPYEQYF; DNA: TGTGCCACCAGCAGAGGACTCGGAGGGCCCTACGAGCAGTACTTC
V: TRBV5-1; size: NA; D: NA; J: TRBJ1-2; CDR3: CASSLFPGYGYTF; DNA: TGCGCCAGCAGCTTGTTCCCGGGATATGGCTACACCTTC
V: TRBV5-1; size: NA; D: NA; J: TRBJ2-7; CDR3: CASSPRLGYEQYF; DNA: TGCGCCAGCAGCCCGAGACTAGGCTACGAGCAGTACTTC
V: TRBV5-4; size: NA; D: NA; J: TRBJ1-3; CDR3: CASSWGVSGNTIYF; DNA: TGTGCCAGCAGCTGGGGGGTCTCTGGAAACACCATATATTTT
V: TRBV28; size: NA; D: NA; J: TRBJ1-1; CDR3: CASIQGWARTEAFF; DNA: TGTGCCAGCATCCAGGGTTGGGCGAGGACTGAAGCTTTCTTT
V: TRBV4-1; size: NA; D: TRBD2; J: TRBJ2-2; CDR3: CASSQDGRKAGRSSGELFF; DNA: TGCGCCAGCAGCCAAGATGGAAGAAAAGCGGGAAGGTCTTCCGGGGAGCTGTTTTTT
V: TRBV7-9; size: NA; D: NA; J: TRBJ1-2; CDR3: CASSLGQSDYGYTF; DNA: TGTGCCAGCAGCTTAGGTCAGTCAGACTATGGCTACACCTTC
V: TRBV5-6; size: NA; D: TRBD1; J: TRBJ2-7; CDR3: CASSPGQGGYEQYF; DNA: TGTGCCAGCAGCCCAGGACAGGGTGGCTACGAGCAGTACTTC
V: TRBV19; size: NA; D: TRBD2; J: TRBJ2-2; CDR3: CASSPLIAGRGTGELFF; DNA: TGTGCCAGTAGTCCCCTTATAGCGGGAAGGGGGACCGGGGAGCTGTTTTTT
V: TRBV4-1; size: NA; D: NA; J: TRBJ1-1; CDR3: CASSQDLGFRGTEAFF; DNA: TGCGCCAGCAGCCAAGATCTCGGGTTCCGAGGGACTGAAGCTTTCTTT
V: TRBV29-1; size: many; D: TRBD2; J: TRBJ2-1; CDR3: CSVEGEAGVEQFF; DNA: TGCAGCGTTGAGGGGGAAGCGGGAGTAGAGCAGTTCTTC
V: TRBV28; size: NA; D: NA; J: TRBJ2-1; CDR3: CASSFFPYQTYNEQFF; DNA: TGTGCCAGCAGTTTTTTCCCCTATCAGACATACAATGAGCAGTTCTTC
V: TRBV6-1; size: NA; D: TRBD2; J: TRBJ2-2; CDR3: CASSAWGGRNTGELFF; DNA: TGTGCCAGCAGTGCGTGGGGCGGGAGGAACACCGGGGAGCTGTTTTTT
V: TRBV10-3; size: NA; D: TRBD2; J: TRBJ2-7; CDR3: CAISDAKTSGSSYEQYF; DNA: TGTGCCATCAGTGACGCTAAGACTAGCGGGAGCTCCTACGAGCAGTACTTC
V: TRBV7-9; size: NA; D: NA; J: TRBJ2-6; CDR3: CASTYDEGSGANVLTF; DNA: TGTGCCAGCACGTACGATGAGGGCTCTGGGGCCAACGTCCTGACTTTC
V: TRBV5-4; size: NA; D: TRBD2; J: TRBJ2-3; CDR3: CASSFAGLPFGTDTQYF; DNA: TGTGCCAGCAGCTTCGCGGGACTACCATTCGGCACAGATACGCAGTATTTT
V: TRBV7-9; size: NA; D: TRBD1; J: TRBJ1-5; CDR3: CASSLGTGGIYGNQPQHF; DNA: TGTGCCAGCAGCTTAGGTACAGGGGGGATATACGGCAATCAGCCCCAGCATTTT
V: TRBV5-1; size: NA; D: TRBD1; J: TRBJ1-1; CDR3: CASSLKGGRAVNTEAFF; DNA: TGCGCCAGCAGCTTGAAAGGGGGCCGGGCAGTTAACACTGAAGCTTTCTTT
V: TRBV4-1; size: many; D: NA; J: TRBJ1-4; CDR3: CASTRTAFNEKLFF; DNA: TGCGCCAGCACCCGGACAGCCTTTAATGAAAAACTGTTTTTT
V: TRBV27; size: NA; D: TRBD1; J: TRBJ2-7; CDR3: CASKTGSGEQYF; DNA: TGTGCCAGCAAGACAGGGTCGGGGGAGCAGTACTTC
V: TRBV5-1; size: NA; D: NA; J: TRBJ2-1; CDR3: CASSPPWHEQFF; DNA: TGCGCCAGCTCGCCCCCGTGGCATGAGCAGTTCTTC
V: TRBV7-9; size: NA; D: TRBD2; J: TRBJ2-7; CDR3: CASSQVAGGYEQYF; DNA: TGTGCCAGCAGCCAAGTGGCGGGAGGCTACGAGCAGTACTTC
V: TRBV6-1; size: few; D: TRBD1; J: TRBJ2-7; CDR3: CASSEEGQAREQYF; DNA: TGTGCCAGCAGTGAAGAGGGACAGGCCCGTGAGCAGTACTTC
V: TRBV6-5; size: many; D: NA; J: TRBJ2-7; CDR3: CASIQRWAAYEQYF; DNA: TGTGCCAGCATCCAAAGATGGGCAGCCTACGAGCAGTACTTC
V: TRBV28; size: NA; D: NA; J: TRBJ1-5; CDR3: CASSLVGGSNQPQHF; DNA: TGTGCCAGCAGTTTAGTGGGGGGTAGCAATCAGCCCCAGCATTTT
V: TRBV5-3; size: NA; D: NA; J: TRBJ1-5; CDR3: CATKPLSNQPQHF; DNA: TGTGCCACAAAACCGCTCAGCAATCAGCCCCAGCATTTT
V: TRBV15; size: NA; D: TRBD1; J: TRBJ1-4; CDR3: CATSSRDSRLNEKLFF; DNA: TGTGCCACCAGCTCACGGGACAGCAGACTTAATGAAAAACTGTTTTTT